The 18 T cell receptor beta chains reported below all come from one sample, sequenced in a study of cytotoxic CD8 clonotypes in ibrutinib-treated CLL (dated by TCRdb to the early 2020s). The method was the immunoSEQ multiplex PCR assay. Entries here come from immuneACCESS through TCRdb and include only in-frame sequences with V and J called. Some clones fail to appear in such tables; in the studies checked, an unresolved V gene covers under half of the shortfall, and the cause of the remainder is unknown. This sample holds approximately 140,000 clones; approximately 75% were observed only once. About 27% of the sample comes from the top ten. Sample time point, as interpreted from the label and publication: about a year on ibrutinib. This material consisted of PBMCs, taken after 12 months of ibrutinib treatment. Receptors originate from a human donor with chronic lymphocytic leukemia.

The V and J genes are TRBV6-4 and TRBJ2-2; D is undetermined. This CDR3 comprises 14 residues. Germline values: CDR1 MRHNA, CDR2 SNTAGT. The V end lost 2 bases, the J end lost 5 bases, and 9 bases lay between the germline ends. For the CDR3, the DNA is TGTGCCAGCAGTGACCAAGGATGGACCGGGGAGCTGTTTTTT. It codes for CASSDQGWTGELFF.

Here the CDR3 reads CASSVQGDEQYF. For the CDR3, the DNA is TGTGCCAGCAGTGTACAGGGGGACGAGCAGTACTTC. The chain links TRBV6-1 to TRBJ2-7, with TRBD1 matching over 8 bases. Germline V CDR1 and CDR2: MNHNS, SASEGT. This CDR3 is built from 12 residues. After removal of 4 bases from V and 5 bases from J, the junction contained 1 base not matched to a gene.

The CDR3 reads CASSLGLADTDTQYF. CDR3 DNA: TGTGCCAGCAGTTTAGGGCTAGCGGACACAGATACGCAGTATTTT. The J gene is TRBJ2-3, the V gene TRBV28, with TRBD2 identical over 7 bases. The CDR3 has 15 residues. V lost 2 bases to trimming and J lost 2 bases; unmatched junction nucleotides: 4. CDR1 MDHEN and CDR2 SYDVKM come from the germline V gene.

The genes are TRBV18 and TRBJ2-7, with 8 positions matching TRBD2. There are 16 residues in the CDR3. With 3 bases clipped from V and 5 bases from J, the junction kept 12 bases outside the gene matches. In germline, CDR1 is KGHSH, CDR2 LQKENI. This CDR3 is CASSPPIGSGKNEQYF. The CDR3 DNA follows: TGTGCCAGCTCACCTCCCATTGGTAGCGGGAAAAACGAGCAGTACTTC.

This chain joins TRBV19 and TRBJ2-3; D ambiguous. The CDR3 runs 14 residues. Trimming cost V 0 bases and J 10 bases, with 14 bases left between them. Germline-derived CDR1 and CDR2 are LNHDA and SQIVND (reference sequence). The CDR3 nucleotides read TGTGCCAGTAGTATAGAAAGGGTGGGTTCTCCGCAGTATTTT. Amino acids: CASSIERVGSPQYF.

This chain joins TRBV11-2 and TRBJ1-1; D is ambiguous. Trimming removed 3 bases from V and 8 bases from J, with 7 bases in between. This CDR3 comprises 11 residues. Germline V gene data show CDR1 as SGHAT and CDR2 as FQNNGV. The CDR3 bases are TGTGCCAGCAGCTTTTCGAGGGAAGCTTTCTTT. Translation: CASSFSREAFF.

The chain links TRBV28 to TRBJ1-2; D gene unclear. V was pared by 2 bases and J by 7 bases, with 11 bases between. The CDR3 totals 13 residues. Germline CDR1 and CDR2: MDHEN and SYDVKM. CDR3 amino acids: CASSLGAFGGYTF. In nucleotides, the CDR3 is TGTGCCAGCAGTTTAGGTGCATTTGGTGGCTACACCTTC.

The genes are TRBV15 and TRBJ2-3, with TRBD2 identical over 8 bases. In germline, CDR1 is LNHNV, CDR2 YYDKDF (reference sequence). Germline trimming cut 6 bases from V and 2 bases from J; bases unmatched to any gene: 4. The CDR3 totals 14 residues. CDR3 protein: CATSWRGATDTQYF. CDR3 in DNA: TGTGCCACCAGTTGGCGGGGGGCCACAGATACGCAGTATTTT.

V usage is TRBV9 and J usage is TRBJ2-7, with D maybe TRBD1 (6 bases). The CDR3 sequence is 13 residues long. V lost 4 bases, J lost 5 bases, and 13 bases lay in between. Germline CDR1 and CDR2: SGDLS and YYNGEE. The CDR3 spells CASSSGHFHEQYF. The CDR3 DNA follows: TGTGCCAGCAGCTCGGGACATTTCCACGAGCAGTACTTC.

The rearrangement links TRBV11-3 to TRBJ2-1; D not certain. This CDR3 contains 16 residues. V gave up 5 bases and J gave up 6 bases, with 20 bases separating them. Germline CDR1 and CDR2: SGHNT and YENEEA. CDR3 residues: CASSPQAWGYLNEQFF. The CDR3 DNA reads TGTGCCAGCAGCCCCCAAGCTTGGGGATACCTCAATGAGCAGTTCTTC.

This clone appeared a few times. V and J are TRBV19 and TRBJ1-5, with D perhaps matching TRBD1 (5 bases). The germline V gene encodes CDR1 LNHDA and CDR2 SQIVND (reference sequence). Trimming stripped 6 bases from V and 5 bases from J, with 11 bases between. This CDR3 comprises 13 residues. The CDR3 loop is CASSRDRYQPQHF. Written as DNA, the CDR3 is TGTGCCAGTAGCAGGGACCGCTATCAGCCCCAGCATTTT.

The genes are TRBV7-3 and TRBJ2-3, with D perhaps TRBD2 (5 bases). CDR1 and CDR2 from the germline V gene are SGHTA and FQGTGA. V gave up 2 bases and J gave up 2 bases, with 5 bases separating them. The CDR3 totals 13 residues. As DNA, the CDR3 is TGTGCCAGCAGCTTAGACTACACAGATACGCAGTATTTT. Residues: CASSLDYTDTQYF.

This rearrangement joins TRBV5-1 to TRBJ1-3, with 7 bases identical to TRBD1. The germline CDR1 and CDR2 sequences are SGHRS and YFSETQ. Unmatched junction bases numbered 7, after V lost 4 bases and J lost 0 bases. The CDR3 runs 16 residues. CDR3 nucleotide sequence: TGCGCCAGCAGCGTCGGACAGGCGCTCTCTGGAAACACCATATATTTT. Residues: CASSVGQALSGNTIYF.

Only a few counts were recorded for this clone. The CDR3 is CASGQGNEKLFF. CDR3 bases: TGTGCCAGCGGACAGGGTAATGAAAAACTGTTTTTT. V gene TRBV6-1 combines with J gene TRBJ1-4; TRBD1 matches at 8 bases. The CDR3 extends over 12 amino acids. Germline V gives CDR1 MNHNS, CDR2 SASEGT. The trim removed 8 bases at V and 4 bases at J, leaving 0 bases unmatched.

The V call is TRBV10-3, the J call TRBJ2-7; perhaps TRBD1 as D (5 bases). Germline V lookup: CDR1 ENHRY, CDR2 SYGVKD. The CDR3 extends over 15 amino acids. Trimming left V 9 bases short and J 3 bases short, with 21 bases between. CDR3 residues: CAISGDTGSFYEQYF. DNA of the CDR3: TGTGCCATATCTGGGGATACAGGTAGCTTCTACGAGCAGTACTTC.

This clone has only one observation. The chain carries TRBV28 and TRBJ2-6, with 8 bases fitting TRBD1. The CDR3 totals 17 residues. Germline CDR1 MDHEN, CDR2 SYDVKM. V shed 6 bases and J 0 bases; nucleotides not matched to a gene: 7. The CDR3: CASSQPGQDSGANVLTF. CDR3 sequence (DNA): TGTGCCAGCAGCCAACCGGGACAGGACTCTGGGGCCAACGTCCTGACTTTC.

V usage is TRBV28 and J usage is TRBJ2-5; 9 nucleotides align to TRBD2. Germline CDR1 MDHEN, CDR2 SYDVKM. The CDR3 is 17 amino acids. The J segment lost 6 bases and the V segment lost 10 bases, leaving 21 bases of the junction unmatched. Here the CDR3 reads CATMGAASGEGLQTQYF. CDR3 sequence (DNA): TGTGCCACCATGGGGGCGGCTAGCGGGGAAGGACTGCAGACCCAGTACTTC.

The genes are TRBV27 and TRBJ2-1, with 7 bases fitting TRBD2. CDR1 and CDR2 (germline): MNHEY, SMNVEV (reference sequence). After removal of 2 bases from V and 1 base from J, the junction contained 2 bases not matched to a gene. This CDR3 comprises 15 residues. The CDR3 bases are TGTGCCAGCAGTTTAGTCGGGGGGTCCTACAATGAGCAGTTCTTC. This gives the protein CASSLVGGSYNEQFF.